This T cell receptor beta chain was retrieved from a study of cytomegalovirus exposure and HLA in healthy donors. Study-wide points: Both high specificity and high sensitivity reportedly marked the classifier's diagnosis of cytomegalovirus status.

Sequenced by immunoSEQ multiplex PCR; TCRdb stores in-frame clones only, minus some. The sample carries roughly 150,000 clones, roughly nine tenths recorded once. Regarding this clone: Its cognate antigen is unknown.

The donors were members of the roughly 120-subject validation cohort (separate from the roughly 700-subject first cohort). What was sequenced was PBMCs. The TCR comes from a woman younger than 30 in good health and CMV-seropositive.

CDR3 sequence (DNA): TGTGCCAGCTCCTTCGGGGGGACCGGGGAGCTGTTTTTT. This codes for CASSFGGTGELFF. The chain combines TRBV27 with TRBJ2-2; TRBD2 agrees at 7 bases. V was pared by 8 bases and J by 5 bases, with 5 bases of the junction left unmatched. The CDR3 spans 13 residues. Looked up from germline, CDR1 is MNHEY and CDR2 is SMNVEV (reference sequence).